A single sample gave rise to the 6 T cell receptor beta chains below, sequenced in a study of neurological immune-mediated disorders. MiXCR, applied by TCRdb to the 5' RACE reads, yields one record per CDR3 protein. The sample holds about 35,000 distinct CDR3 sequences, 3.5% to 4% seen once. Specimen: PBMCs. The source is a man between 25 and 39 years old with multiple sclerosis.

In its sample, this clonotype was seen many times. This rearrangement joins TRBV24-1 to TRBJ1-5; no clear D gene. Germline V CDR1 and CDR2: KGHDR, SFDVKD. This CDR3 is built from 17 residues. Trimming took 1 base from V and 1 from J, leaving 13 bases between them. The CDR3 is CATSDLIPDPSNQPQHF. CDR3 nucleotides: TGTGCCACCAGTGATTTAATCCCAGACCCCAGCAATCAGCCCCAGCATTTT.

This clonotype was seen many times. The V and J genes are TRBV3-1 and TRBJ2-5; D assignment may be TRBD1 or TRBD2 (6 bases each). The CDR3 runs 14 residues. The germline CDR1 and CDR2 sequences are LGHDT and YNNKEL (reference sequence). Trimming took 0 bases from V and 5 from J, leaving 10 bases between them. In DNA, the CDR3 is TGTGCCAGCAGCCAAGACAGGAGGGGGGAGACCCAGTACTTC. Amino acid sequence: CASSQDRRGETQYF.

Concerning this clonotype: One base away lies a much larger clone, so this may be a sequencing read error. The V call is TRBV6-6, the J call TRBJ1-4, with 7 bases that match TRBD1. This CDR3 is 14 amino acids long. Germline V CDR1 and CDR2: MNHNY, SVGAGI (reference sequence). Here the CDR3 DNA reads TGTGCCAGCAACAGGGACAGATTTAATGAAAAGCTGTTTTTT. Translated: CASNRDRFNEKLFF.

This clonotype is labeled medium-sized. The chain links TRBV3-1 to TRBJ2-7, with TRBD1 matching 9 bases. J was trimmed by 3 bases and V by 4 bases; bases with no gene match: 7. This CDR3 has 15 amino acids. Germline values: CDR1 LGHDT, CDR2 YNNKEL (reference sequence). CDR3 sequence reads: CASSPGTGTFYEQYF. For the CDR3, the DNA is TGTGCCAGCAGCCCGGGGACAGGGACATTCTACGAGCAGTACTTC.

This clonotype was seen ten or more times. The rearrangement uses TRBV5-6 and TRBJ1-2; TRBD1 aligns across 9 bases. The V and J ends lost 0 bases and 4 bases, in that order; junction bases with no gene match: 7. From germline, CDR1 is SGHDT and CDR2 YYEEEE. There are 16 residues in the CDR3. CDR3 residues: CASSLAEDRGTYGYTF. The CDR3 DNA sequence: TGTGCCAGCAGCTTGGCCGAAGACAGGGGGACCTATGGCTACACCTTC.

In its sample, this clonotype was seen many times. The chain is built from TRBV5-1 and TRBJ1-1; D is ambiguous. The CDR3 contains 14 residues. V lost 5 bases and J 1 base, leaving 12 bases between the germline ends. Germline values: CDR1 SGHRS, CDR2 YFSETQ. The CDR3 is CASRVLGENTEAFF. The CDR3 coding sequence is TGCGCCAGCAGGGTTCTCGGGGAGAACACTGAAGCTTTCTTT.